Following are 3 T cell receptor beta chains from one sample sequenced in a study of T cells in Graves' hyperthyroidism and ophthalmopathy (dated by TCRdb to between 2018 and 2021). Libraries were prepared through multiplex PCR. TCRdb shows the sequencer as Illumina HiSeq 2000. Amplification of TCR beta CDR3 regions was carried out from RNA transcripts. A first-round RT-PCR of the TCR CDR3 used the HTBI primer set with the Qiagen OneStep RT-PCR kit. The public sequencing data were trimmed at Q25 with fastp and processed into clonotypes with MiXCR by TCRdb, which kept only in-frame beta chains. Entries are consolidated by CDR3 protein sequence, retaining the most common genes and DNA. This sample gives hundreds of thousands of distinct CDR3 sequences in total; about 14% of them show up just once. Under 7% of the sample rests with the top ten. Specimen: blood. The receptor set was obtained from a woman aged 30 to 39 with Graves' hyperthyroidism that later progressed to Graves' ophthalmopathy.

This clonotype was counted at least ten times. CDR3 loop: CASSAAGHVNTEAFF. The CDR3 coding sequence is TGTGCCAGCAGTGCCGCAGGGCACGTGAACACTGAAGCTTTCTTT. The chain links TRBV27 to TRBJ1-1; the D gene is possibly TRBD1 (5 bases). The ends were cut back, 5 bases at V and 0 bases at J, with 13 bases in the middle. Germline CDR1 reads MNHEY; CDR2 reads SMNVEV (reference sequence). This CDR3 contains 15 residues.

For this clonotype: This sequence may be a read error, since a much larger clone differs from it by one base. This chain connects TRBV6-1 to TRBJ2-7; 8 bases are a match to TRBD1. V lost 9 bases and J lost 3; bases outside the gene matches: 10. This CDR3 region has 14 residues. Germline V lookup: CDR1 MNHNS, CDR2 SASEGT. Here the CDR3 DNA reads TGTGCCAGTCGCGGACAGGGATCACTCTACGAGCAGTACTTC. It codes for CASRGQGSLYEQYF.

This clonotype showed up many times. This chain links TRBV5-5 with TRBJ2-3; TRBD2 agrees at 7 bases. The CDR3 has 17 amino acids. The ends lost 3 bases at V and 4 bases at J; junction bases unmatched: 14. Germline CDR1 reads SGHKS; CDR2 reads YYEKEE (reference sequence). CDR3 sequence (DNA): TGTGCCAGCAGCTCGCCGTGGGCGGGAGATGGCGCAGATACGCAGTATTTT. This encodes CASSSPWAGDGADTQYF.